Listed below are T cell receptor beta chains from one sample, sequenced in a study of blood T cell repertoires in COVID-19. Method: immunoSEQ multiplex PCR; TCRdb's copy keeps in-frame clones and lacks some. This table has about 90,000 clones, 75% to 85% appearing once. Sequencing input: peripheral blood. These receptors came from a woman aged 70-85 years with acute or convalescent COVID-19. Each CDR3 is given with its conserved first and last residue. A D gene is named only where the DNA matches it firmly. The size of a clone is reported for some rows only, either as once, few or many, or as a class for expanded clones.

V gene: TRBV6-4
clone size: few
D gene: .
J gene: TRBJ1-5
CDR3 protein: CASSDSDAGTHSNQPQHF
CDR3 DNA: TGTGCCAGCAGTGATTCGGATGCCGGGACACATAGCAATCAGCCCCAGCATTTT

V gene: TRBV29-1
clone size: .
D gene: .
J gene: TRBJ2-3
CDR3 protein: CSVVPVSDTQYF
CDR3 DNA: TGCAGCGTTGTCCCTGTCTCCGATACGCAGTATTTT

V gene: TRBV21-1
clone size: .
D gene: .
J gene: TRBJ2-1
CDR3 protein: CASSKGLLNEQFF
CDR3 DNA: TGTGCCAGCAGCAAAGGGCTACTAAATGAGCAGTTCTTC

V gene: TRBV7-8
clone size: once
D gene: TRBD2
J gene: TRBJ2-2
CDR3 protein: CASSFSGLAGANTGELFF
CDR3 DNA: TGTGCCAGCAGCTTTTCGGGACTAGCGGGAGCGAACACCGGGGAGCTGTTTTTT

V gene: TRBV2
clone size: .
D gene: TRBD2
J gene: TRBJ2-1
CDR3 protein: CASRRLAGDNEQFF
CDR3 DNA: TGTGCCAGCAGACGACTAGCGGGAGACAATGAGCAGTTCTTC

V gene: TRBV5-1
clone size: .
D gene: TRBD2
J gene: TRBJ2-7
CDR3 protein: CASSLLKGLAGVQYF
CDR3 DNA: TGCGCCAGCAGCCTGCTAAAAGGACTAGCAGGGGTGCAGTACTTC

V gene: TRBV5-1
clone size: .
D gene: TRBD2
J gene: TRBJ2-5
CDR3 protein: CASSLLADLQETQYF
CDR3 DNA: TGCGCCAGCAGCTTACTAGCGGACCTTCAAGAGACCCAGTACTTC

V gene: TRBV20-1
clone size: .
D gene: TRBD2
J gene: TRBJ2-5
CDR3 protein: CSASPSGGGQTQYF
CDR3 DNA: TGCAGTGCTAGTCCTAGCGGGGGGGGACAGACCCAGTACTTC

V gene: TRBV30
clone size: .
D gene: TRBD2
J gene: TRBJ2-5
CDR3 protein: CAWSPGGEQYF
CDR3 DNA: TGTGCCTGGAGTCCCGGGGGGGAGCAGTACTTC

V gene: TRBV6-6
clone size: .
D gene: .
J gene: TRBJ2-3
CDR3 protein: CASSYRETGTDTQYF
CDR3 DNA: TGTGCCAGCAGTTATAGGGAGACGGGGACAGATACGCAGTATTTT

V gene: TRBV6-1
clone size: few
D gene: .
J gene: TRBJ1-2
CDR3 protein: CASSERPPYGYTF
CDR3 DNA: TGTGCCAGCAGTGAACGTCCCCCCTATGGCTACACCTTC

V gene: TRBV10-3
clone size: .
D gene: TRBD2
J gene: TRBJ2-5
CDR3 protein: CATGAGAETQYF
CDR3 DNA: TGTGCCACTGGAGCGGGAGCGGAGACCCAGTACTTC

V gene: TRBV10-3
clone size: .
D gene: .
J gene: TRBJ1-1
CDR3 protein: CAISVQGGTAEAFF
CDR3 DNA: TGTGCCATCAGTGTCCAGGGCGGTACGGCTGAAGCTTTCTTT

V gene: TRBV30
clone size: .
D gene: .
J gene: TRBJ2-2
CDR3 protein: CAWSADLSTGELFF
CDR3 DNA: TGTGCCTGGAGTGCGGACTTGTCCACCGGGGAGCTGTTTTTT

V gene: TRBV20-1
clone size: once
D gene: TRBD2
J gene: TRBJ2-3
CDR3 protein: CSASVAGGRADTQYF
CDR3 DNA: TGCAGTGCTAGTGTAGCGGGAGGTCGGGCAGATACGCAGTATTTT

V gene: TRBV5-1
clone size: many
D gene: TRBD1
J gene: TRBJ2-7
CDR3 protein: CASRLQGTSSYEQYF
CDR3 DNA: TGCGCCAGCAGACTACAGGGGACGAGCTCCTACGAGCAGTACTTC